The 11 T cell receptor beta chains in this list originate from one sample, sequenced in a study of T cells expressing NK-cell markers. TCRdb reanalyzed the 5' RACE reads, giving one entry per CDR3 protein sequence and no DNA. The sample totals about 260,000 distinct CDR3 sequences. Sequencing used blood T cells: a sorted CD56 or NKG2C T cell subset, CD4+ or CD8+ T cells, or bulk PBMC T cells (not recorded which). These receptors all stem from a woman between 18 and 70 years old in good health.

The chain couples TRBV3-1 to TRBJ2-3; TCRdb's assignment of TRBD2 cannot be checked, as there is no DNA. The V gene's germline CDR1 is LGHDT and CDR2 YNNKEL (reference sequence). The CDR3 is 15 residues long. CDR3 amino acids: CASTPAGASTDTQYF.

V usage is TRBV7-2 and J usage is TRBJ2-3. Germline lookup yields CDR1 SGHTA and CDR2 FQGNSA. The CDR3 runs 16 residues. The CDR3 protein is CASSSHSSVRTDTQYF.

The chain couples TRBV28 to TRBJ2-3; the D call from TCRdb, TRBD2, cannot be confirmed without DNA. This CDR3 comprises 16 residues. Looked up from germline, CDR1 is MDHEN and CDR2 is SYDVKM. Here the CDR3 reads CASSSWTSGSPDTQYF.

This chain links TRBV20-1 with TRBJ1-1; TCRdb's assignment of TRBD1 cannot be checked, as there is no DNA. CDR3 length equals 12 residues. The germline V gene encodes CDR1 DFQATT and CDR2 SNEGSKA (reference sequence). The chain's CDR3 is CSAGTANTEAFF.

The V gene is TRBV4-2, the J gene TRBJ2-5; checking the TCRdb D call of TRBD1 is not possible without DNA. The germline V gene has CDR1 LGHNA and CDR2 YNFKEQ. This CDR3 is built from 15 residues. CDR3 residues: CASSQAQGAGETQYF.

J is TRBJ1-2 and V is TRBV20-1; no DNA is available, so the TRBD1 call from TCRdb remains unchecked. Germline-derived CDR1 and CDR2 are DFQATT and SNEGSKA (reference sequence). This CDR3 contains 14 residues. The CDR3 region is CSGEMDSKDYGYTF.

This chain connects TRBV21-1 to TRBJ2-3; TCRdb lists TRBD2, though no DNA is available to test this call. TRBV21-1 constitutes a pseudogene. The CDR3 is 19 residues long. This chain's CDR3 is CASSKRGDFERGGTDTQYF.

The rearrangement links TRBV7-2 to TRBJ2-3. In germline, CDR1 is SGHTA, CDR2 FQGNSA. The CDR3 totals 13 residues. The CDR3 reads CASSLGFGDTQYF.

The J gene is TRBJ2-4, the V gene TRBV19. The CDR3 is 15 residues long. Germline lookup yields CDR1 LNHDA and CDR2 SQIVND (reference sequence). The CDR3 protein is CASSIGPEAKNIQYF.

The chain employs TRBV5-1 and TRBJ1-1. This CDR3 spans 16 amino acids. The germline gives CDR1 SGHRS, CDR2 YFSETQ. CDR3 sequence: CASSLAEGGKDTEAFF.

The rearrangement joins TRBV20-1 to TRBJ2-7; lacking DNA, the TRBD2 call made by TCRdb goes unchecked. The CDR3 contains 13 residues. From germline, CDR1 is DFQATT and CDR2 SNEGSKA (reference sequence). The CDR3 loop is CSASSSRIDEQYF.